This T cell receptor (beta chain) was documented in a study of human T cells and chemical hapten exposure. This clonotype was seen a handful of times. The CDR3 extends over 15 amino acids. V shed 4 bases, J shed 6 bases, and the junction held 7 bases outside the gene matches. Each CDR3 protein is one row after TCRdb ran MiXCR on the RACE reads. The profile shows 75,000 to 100,000 distinct CDR3 sequences, approximately 10% of them singletons. As to time point: healthy volunteer bleed at 2 weeks. It was from unfractionated whole blood that total RNA was extracted. V and J are TRBV12-3 or TRBV12-4 and TRBJ1-5; 9 positions match TRBD1. The specimen sequenced was whole blood. The receptor was derived from a female donor in good health. Some clones in this sample may be carry-over from other donors' samples. The CDR3 nucleotides read TGTGCCAGCAGTTACAGACAGGGGGATAGTCAGCCCCAGCATTTT. Translating it yields CASSYRQGDSQPQHF.